This TCR beta chain was identified in a study of OX40 agonist ivuxolimab in advanced cancers. Across the whole study: Patients receiving dose escalation had hepatocellular carcinoma, melanoma, renal cell or head and neck cancer. Earlier anti-PD-1, anti-PD-L1 or anti-CTLA-4 therapy was permitted; about 38% had received some.

Study observations and caveats: CD8+ T cells averaged more expanded clones than CD4+. Clones of CD4+ and CD8+ blood T cells grew by week 6 at doses of 0.1 to 3.0 mg/kg.

The ends lost 5 bases at V and 7 bases at J; junction bases unmatched: 5. There are 13 residues in the CDR3. CDR1 and CDR2 from the germline V gene are SEHNR and FQNEAQ (reference sequence). This clone has more than one count but fewer than ten. Its antigen is currently unknown. Sequencing used immunoSEQ multiplex PCR; TCRdb keeps in-frame clones, though not all of them. The table lists about 74,000 clones, about 84% of them singletons. The rearrangement uses TRBV7-9 and TRBJ1-1; 9 nucleotides match TRBD1. The sequencing here drew on CD4+ or CD8+ T cells sorted from blood, taken in a trial of the OX40 agonist ivuxolimab. The source is an adult with an advanced solid tumor such as melanoma, head and neck, liver or kidney cancer. The CDR3: CASSPRDRVEAFF. The CDR3 coding sequence is TGTGCCAGCAGCCCCCGGGACAGGGTTGAAGCTTTCTTT. The entire variable domain, with the rest obtained from reference TRBV7-9 and TRBJ1-1, is as follows: DTGVSQNPRHKITKRGQNVTFRCDPISEHNRLYWYRQTLGQGPEFLTYFQNEAQLEKSRLLSDRFSAERPKGSFSTLEIQRTEQGDSAMYLCASSPRDRVEAFFGQGTRLTVV.